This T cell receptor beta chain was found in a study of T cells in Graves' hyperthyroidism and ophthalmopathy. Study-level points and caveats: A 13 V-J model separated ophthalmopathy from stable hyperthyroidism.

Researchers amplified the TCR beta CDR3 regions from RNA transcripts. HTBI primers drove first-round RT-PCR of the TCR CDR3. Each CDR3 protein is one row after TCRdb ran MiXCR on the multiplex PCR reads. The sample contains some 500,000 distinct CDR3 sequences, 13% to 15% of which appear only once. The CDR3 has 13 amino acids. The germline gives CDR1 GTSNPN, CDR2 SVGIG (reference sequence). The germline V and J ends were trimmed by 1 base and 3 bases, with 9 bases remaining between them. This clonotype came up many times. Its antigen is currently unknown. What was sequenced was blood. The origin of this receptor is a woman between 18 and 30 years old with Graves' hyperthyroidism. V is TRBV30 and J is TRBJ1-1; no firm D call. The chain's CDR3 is CAWSGLVDTEAFF. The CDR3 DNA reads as TGTGCCTGGAGTGGATTGGTGGACACTGAAGCTTTCTTT. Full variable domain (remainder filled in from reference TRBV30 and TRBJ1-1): SQTIHQWPATLVQPVGSPLSLECTVEGTSNPNLYWYRQAAGRGLQLLFYSVGIGQISSEVPQNLSASRPQDRQFILSSKKLLLSDSGFYLCAWSGLVDTEAFFGQGTRLTVV.